This note documents a single T cell receptor (beta chain) sequence. The PCR was carried out with 60 Vbeta primers and 13 Jbeta primers. This table comes from immunoSEQ multiplex PCR, and its TCRdb copy is limited to in-frame clones, with some not included. The repertoire includes 90,000 to 110,000 clones, approximately 12% of them detected once, and about a sixth sits in the top ten. These data come from a study of cytomegalovirus exposure and HLA in healthy donors. Germline V lookup: CDR1 MNHEY, CDR2 SMNVEV (reference sequence). CDR3 length equals 13 residues. Trimming left V 3 bases short and J 8 bases short, with 11 bases between.

V gene TRBV27 combines with J gene TRBJ2-1, with D possibly matching TRBD1 (5 bases). The receptor was derived from a middle-aged man in good health and CMV-seropositive. Sequencing was carried out using PBMCs. CDR3 sequence reads: CASSFRVGDEQFF. The DNA of the CDR3 is TGTGCCAGCAGTTTCAGGGTTGGCGATGAGCAGTTCTTC.